A selection of T cell receptor beta chains follows, all from one sample in a study of low-dose radiotherapy and immunotherapy resistance in tumors. TCRdb independently ran MiXCR on the reads; one entry per CDR3 protein. The table lists about 50,000 distinct CDR3 sequences, roughly 12% of them singletons. The starting material was PBMCs, obtained before treatment. The receptor source for this set is a female donor with ovarian cancer. Both conserved end residues are part of each CDR3. The order of the fields is D gene, J gene, V gene, clone size, CDR3 protein, CDR3 DNA. The D gene is left open where the match is weak. Clone size is given for some rows only: seen once, a few or many times, or a class if the clone is expanded.

D gene: TRBD1; J gene: TRBJ1-1; V gene: TRBV18; clone size: many; CDR3 protein: CASSPDRGQLSEAFF; CDR3 DNA: TGTGCCAGCTCACCGGACAGGGGTCAATTATCTGAAGCTTTCTTT
D gene: .; J gene: TRBJ2-7; V gene: TRBV5-4; clone size: many; CDR3 protein: CASSFGHGYEQYF; CDR3 DNA: TGTGCCAGCAGCTTTGGGCACGGTTACGAGCAGTACTTC
D gene: .; J gene: TRBJ1-2; V gene: TRBV5-8; clone size: many; CDR3 protein: CASRWGPANYGYTF; CDR3 DNA: TGTGCCAGCAGATGGGGACCTGCTAACTATGGCTACACCTTC
D gene: .; J gene: TRBJ2-1; V gene: TRBV29-1; clone size: many; CDR3 protein: CSVELLNEQFF; CDR3 DNA: TGCAGCGTTGAACTTCTTAATGAGCAGTTCTTC
D gene: .; J gene: TRBJ2-6; V gene: TRBV6-6; clone size: many; CDR3 protein: CASSSNAGSGANVLTF; CDR3 DNA: TGTGCCAGCAGTTCCAACGCAGGGTCTGGGGCCAACGTCCTGACTTTC
D gene: .; J gene: TRBJ2-3; V gene: TRBV4-2; clone size: many; CDR3 protein: CASSQAITYTDTQYF; CDR3 DNA: TGTGCCAGCAGCCAAGCTATTACTTACACAGATACGCAGTATTTT
D gene: .; J gene: TRBJ1-2; V gene: TRBV12-3/TRBV12-4; clone size: many; CDR3 protein: CASIPNYRGNYGYTF; CDR3 DNA: TGTGCCAGCATTCCCAACTACCGGGGGAACTATGGCTACACCTTC
D gene: TRBD1; J gene: TRBJ1-5; V gene: TRBV27; clone size: many; CDR3 protein: CASSDRAHQPQHF; CDR3 DNA: TGTGCCAGCTCAGACAGGGCTCATCAGCCCCAGCATTTT
D gene: .; J gene: TRBJ1-3; V gene: TRBV5-5; clone size: many; CDR3 protein: CASSLAQGGASGNTIYF; CDR3 DNA: TGTGCCAGCAGCTTGGCGCAGGGAGGCGCCTCTGGAAACACCATATATTTT
D gene: TRBD1; J gene: TRBJ2-7; V gene: TRBV28; clone size: medium-sized; CDR3 protein: CASSLPTLFAGGLYEQYF; CDR3 DNA: TGTGCCAGCAGCCTGCCCACCCTCTTCGCAGGGGGTCTCTACGAGCAGTACTTC
D gene: .; J gene: TRBJ2-5; V gene: TRBV6-6; clone size: many; CDR3 protein: CASSLPGTLGETQYF; CDR3 DNA: TGTGCCAGCAGTTTACCCGGGACCCTTGGGGAGACCCAGTACTTC
D gene: TRBD2; J gene: TRBJ2-1; V gene: TRBV7-9; clone size: many; CDR3 protein: CASTPGGENEQFF; CDR3 DNA: TGTGCCAGCACCCCCGGGGGGGAGAATGAGCAGTTCTTC
D gene: .; J gene: TRBJ2-7; V gene: TRBV20-1; clone size: many; CDR3 protein: CSARQGDEQYF; CDR3 DNA: TGCAGTGCTAGACAGGGCGACGAGCAGTACTTC
D gene: .; J gene: TRBJ1-5; V gene: TRBV6-6; clone size: many; CDR3 protein: CASNPGVGVNQPQHF; CDR3 DNA: TGTGCCAGCAACCCCGGGGTCGGGGTCAATCAGCCCCAGCATTTT
D gene: TRBD1; J gene: TRBJ1-5; V gene: TRBV6-8; clone size: .; CDR3 protein: CASSTGGGNQPQHF; CDR3 DNA: TGTGCCAGCAGTACAGGGGGGGGCAATCAGCCCCAGCATTTT
D gene: .; J gene: TRBJ2-1; V gene: TRBV5-1; clone size: many; CDR3 protein: CASSLDGRTYNEQFF; CDR3 DNA: TGCGCCAGCAGCTTGGACGGAAGAACCTACAATGAGCAGTTCTTC
D gene: TRBD2; J gene: TRBJ2-2; V gene: TRBV4-2; clone size: many; CDR3 protein: CASSQDPGTSGNTGELFF; CDR3 DNA: TGTGCCAGCAGCCAAGATCCTGGGACTAGCGGTAACACCGGGGAGCTGTTTTTT
D gene: .; J gene: TRBJ2-1; V gene: TRBV28; clone size: medium-sized; CDR3 protein: CASSSPSGQNYNEQFF; CDR3 DNA: TGTGCCAGCAGTTCCCCGAGCGGACAGAACTACAATGAGCAGTTCTTC
D gene: .; J gene: TRBJ2-1; V gene: TRBV10-3; clone size: many; CDR3 protein: CAISENSEEQFF; CDR3 DNA: TGTGCCATCAGTGAGAATAGCGAGGAGCAGTTCTTC
D gene: .; J gene: TRBJ2-2; V gene: TRBV19; clone size: .; CDR3 protein: CASKPGQRDTGELFFF; CDR3 DNA: .
D gene: .; J gene: TRBJ1-1; V gene: TRBV5-3; clone size: many; CDR3 protein: CARSFPILLRPMNTEAFF; CDR3 DNA: TGTGCCAGAAGCTTCCCTATTTTGCTGCGGCCGATGAACACTGAAGCTTTCTTT
D gene: .; J gene: TRBJ2-3; V gene: TRBV12-3/TRBV12-4; clone size: many; CDR3 protein: CASSLSTQDTQYF; CDR3 DNA: TGTGCCAGCAGTTTATCAACCCAAGATACGCAGTATTTT
D gene: .; J gene: TRBJ2-7; V gene: TRBV5-1; clone size: .; CDR3 protein: CASSLGEGIYEQYF; CDR3 DNA: TGCGCCAGCAGCTTGGGTGAGGGCATTTACGAGCAGTACTTC